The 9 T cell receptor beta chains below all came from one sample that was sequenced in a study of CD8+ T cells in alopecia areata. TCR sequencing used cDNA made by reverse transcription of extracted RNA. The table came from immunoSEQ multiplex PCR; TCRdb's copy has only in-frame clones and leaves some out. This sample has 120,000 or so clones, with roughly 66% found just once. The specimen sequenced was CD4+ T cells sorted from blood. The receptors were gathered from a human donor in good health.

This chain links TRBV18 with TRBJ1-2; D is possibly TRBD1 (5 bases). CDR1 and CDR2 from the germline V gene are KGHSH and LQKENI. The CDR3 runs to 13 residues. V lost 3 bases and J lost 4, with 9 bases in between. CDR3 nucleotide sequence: TGTGCCAGCTCACCCGGCAGGGCCTATGGCTACACCTTC. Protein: CASSPGRAYGYTF.

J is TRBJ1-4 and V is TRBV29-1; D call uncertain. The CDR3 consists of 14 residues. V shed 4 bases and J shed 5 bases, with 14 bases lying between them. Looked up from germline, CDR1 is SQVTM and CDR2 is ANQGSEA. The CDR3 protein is CSVGHGPMNEKLFF. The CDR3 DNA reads TGCAGCGTTGGACACGGACCGATGAATGAAAAACTGTTTTTT. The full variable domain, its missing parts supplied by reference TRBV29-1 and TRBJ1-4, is SAVISQKPSRDICQRGTSLTIQCQVDSQVTMMFWYRQQPGQSLTLIATANQGSEATYESGFVIDKFPISRPNLTFSTLTVSNMSPEDSSIYLCSVGHGPMNEKLFFGSGTQLSVL.

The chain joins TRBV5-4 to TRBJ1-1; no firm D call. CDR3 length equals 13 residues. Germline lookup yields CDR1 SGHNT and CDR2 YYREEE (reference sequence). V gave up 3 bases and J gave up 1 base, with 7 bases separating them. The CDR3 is CASSSRGNTEAFF. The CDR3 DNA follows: TGTGCCAGCAGCTCCCGGGGGAACACTGAAGCTTTCTTT.

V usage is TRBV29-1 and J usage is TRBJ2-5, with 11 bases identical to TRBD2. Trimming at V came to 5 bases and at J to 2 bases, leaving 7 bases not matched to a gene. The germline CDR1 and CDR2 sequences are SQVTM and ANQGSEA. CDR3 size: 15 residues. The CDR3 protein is CSVPSGLAEQETQYF. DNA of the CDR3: TGCAGCGTTCCCTCGGGACTAGCGGAACAAGAGACCCAGTACTTC.

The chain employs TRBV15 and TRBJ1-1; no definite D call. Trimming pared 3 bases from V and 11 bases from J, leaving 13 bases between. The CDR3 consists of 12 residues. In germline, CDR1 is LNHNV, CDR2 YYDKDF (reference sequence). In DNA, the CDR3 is TGTGCCACCAGCAGGGATGAACGGCGGGCTTTCTTT. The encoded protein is CATSRDERRAFF.

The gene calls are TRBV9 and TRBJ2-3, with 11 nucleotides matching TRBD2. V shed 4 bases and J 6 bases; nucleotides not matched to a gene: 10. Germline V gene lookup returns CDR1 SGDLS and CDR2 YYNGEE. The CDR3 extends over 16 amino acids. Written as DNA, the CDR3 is TGTGCCAGCAGCTCCCCGACTAGCGGGGCACTTGATACGCAGTATTTT. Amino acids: CASSSPTSGALDTQYF.

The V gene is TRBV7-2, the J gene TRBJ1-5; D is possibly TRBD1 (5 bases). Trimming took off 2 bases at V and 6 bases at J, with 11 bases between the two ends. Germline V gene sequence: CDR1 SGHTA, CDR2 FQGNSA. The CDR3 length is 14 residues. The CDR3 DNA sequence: TGTGCCAGCAGCTTATGGGGGGAGGGTCAGCCCCAGCATTTT. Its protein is CASSLWGEGQPQHF.

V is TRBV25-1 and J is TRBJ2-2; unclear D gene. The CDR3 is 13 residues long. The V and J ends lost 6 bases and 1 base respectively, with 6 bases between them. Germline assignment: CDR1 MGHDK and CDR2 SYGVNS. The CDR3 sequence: CASRGLNTGELFF. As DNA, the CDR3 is TGTGCCAGCAGGGGCCTGAACACCGGGGAGCTGTTTTTT.

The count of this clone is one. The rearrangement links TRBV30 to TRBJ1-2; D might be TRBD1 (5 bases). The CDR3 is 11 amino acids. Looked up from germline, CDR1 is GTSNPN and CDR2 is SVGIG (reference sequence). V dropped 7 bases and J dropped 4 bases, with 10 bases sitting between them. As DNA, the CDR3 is TGTGCCTTGACGAGGGGCTATGGCTACACCTTC. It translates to CALTRGYGYTF.